These 5 T cell receptor beta chains were all obtained from the same sample, sequenced in a study of T cells in Graves' hyperthyroidism and ophthalmopathy. Amplification targeted TCR beta CDR3 regions from RNA transcripts. Initially, a first-round RT-PCR of the TCR CDR3 employed the HTBI primer set. TCRdb recomputed calls from the multiplex PCR reads with MiXCR, one row per CDR3 protein. The sample shows a few hundred thousand distinct CDR3 sequences, about 20% of them seen only once. The material sequenced was blood. The receptor source for this set is a woman aged 70-85 years with Graves' ophthalmopathy.

This clonotype was counted only a few times. The rearrangement joins TRBV28 to TRBJ1-6, with D tentatively TRBD1 (5 bases). The CDR3 has 16 residues. Trimming pared 6 bases from V and 10 bases from J, leaving 22 bases between. Germline-derived CDR1 and CDR2 are MDHEN and SYDVKM. CDR3 protein: CASRVTGGRSSSPLHF. In DNA, the CDR3 is TGTGCCAGCAGGGTGACGGGGGGGAGATCGAGCTCACCCCTCCACTTT.

The rearrangement uses TRBV10-3 and TRBJ1-5; D uncertain. V was clipped by 4 bases and J by 3 bases, with 10 bases between them. Germline lookup yields CDR1 ENHRY and CDR2 SYGVKD. The CDR3 loop spans 14 amino acids. This CDR3 reads CAISAGVYNQPQHF. The CDR3 bases are TGTGCCATCAGTGCTGGAGTCTACAATCAGCCCCAGCATTTT.

CDR3 DNA: TGTGCCAACAGTTTACCAGGGAGACAAGAGACCCAGTACTTC. Amino acid sequence: CANSLPGRQETQYF. This chain connects TRBV7-9 to TRBJ2-5; D tentatively reads TRBD1 or TRBD2 (5 bases each). Trimming removed 10 bases at V and 2 bases at J, with 17 bases between. This CDR3 region has 14 residues. Germline assignment: CDR1 SEHNR and CDR2 FQNEAQ (reference sequence).

This clonotype has a handful of counts. This sequence joins TRBV7-8 and TRBJ2-6; D unclear. The CDR3 sequence is 14 residues long. Germline V gene data show CDR1 as SGHVS and CDR2 as FQNEAQ. Trimming shortened V by 4 bases and J by 3 bases, and 7 bases separated the two germline ends. CDR3 residues: CASSYGVGANVLTF. For the CDR3, the DNA is TGTGCCAGCAGCTATGGGGTTGGGGCCAACGTCCTGACTTTC.

This clonotype turned up a few times. V usage is TRBV11-3 and J usage is TRBJ2-2; D gene ambiguous. The CDR3 length is 14 residues. In germline, CDR1 is SGHNT, CDR2 YENEEA. Trimming took off 0 bases at V and 5 bases at J, with 7 bases between the two ends. The CDR3 sequence: CASSLDLTTGELFF. CDR3 DNA: TGTGCCAGCAGCTTAGATCTGACGACCGGGGAGCTGTTTTTT.